The 18 T cell receptor beta chains listed next were all sequenced from one sample in a study of OX40 agonist ivuxolimab in advanced cancers. Repertoires were generated with immunoSEQ multiplex PCR, while TCRdb's copy carries only in-frame clones and drops some. This table holds tens of thousands of clones, about four fifths found once. This material consisted of CD4+ or CD8+ T cells sorted from blood, taken in a trial of the OX40 agonist ivuxolimab. These receptors all come from an adult with an advanced solid tumor such as melanoma, head and neck, liver or kidney cancer.

J is TRBJ1-3 and V is TRBV28; maybe TRBD1 (5 bases). CDR3 length equals 17 residues. The germline gives CDR1 MDHEN, CDR2 SYDVKM. Trimming stripped 7 bases from V and 4 bases from J, with 23 bases between. CDR3 in amino acids: CASTMEPLRVNGNTIYF. CDR3 DNA: TGTGCCAGCACCATGGAACCACTCAGGGTAAACGGAAACACCATATATTTT.

The chain combines TRBV28 with TRBJ1-5; D may be TRBD1 (5 bases). Trimming shortened V by 4 bases and J by 1 base, and 11 bases separated the two germline ends. CDR3 length: 15 residues. Germline CDR1 is MDHEN and CDR2 is SYDVKM. CDR3 DNA sequence: TGTGCCAGCAGTTCCGGGGCACAGAGCAATCAGCCCCAGCATTTT. As protein: CASSSGAQSNQPQHF.

The gene calls are TRBV4-1 and TRBJ2-5; D could derive from TRBD1 or TRBD2 (5 bases each). The V gene lost 2 bases and the J gene lost 5 bases, with 18 bases spanning the gap. Germline V gene sequence: CDR1 MGHRA, CDR2 YSYEKL. The CDR3 sequence is 16 residues long. CDR3 nucleotide sequence: TGCGCCAGCAGCCAAAAAGGGGACGGGGTGGGGGAGACCCAGTACTTC. Protein sequence: CASSQKGDGVGETQYF.

This clone was seen a single time. The chain employs TRBV7-3 and TRBJ2-3; maybe TRBD2 (6 bases). The CDR3 has 14 residues. CDR1 and CDR2 (germline): SGHTA, FQGTGA. Deletions cut 6 bases from V and 2 bases from J, with 12 bases between. The CDR3 here is CASSRGTSTDTQYF. DNA for the CDR3: TGTGCCAGCAGTCGGGGGACTTCCACAGATACGCAGTATTTT.

The chain employs TRBV14 and TRBJ2-3; the D call may be TRBD1 or TRBD2 (5 bases each). V was trimmed by 2 bases and J by 2 bases, leaving 11 bases between them. The CDR3 length is 15 residues. The germline V gene encodes CDR1 SGHDN and CDR2 FVKESK. The CDR3 reads CASSQLAGATDTQYF. CDR3 bases: TGTGCCAGCAGCCAACTAGCCGGGGCCACAGATACGCAGTATTTT.

The CDR3 region is CASAGGSTDWELFF. CDR3 sequence (DNA): TGTGCCAGCGCCGGGGGGTCTACCGATTGGGAGCTGTTTTTT. The chain joins TRBV6-6 to TRBJ2-2, with 7 bases that match TRBD2. The germline V gene has CDR1 MNHNY and CDR2 SVGAGI (reference sequence). V was pared by 8 bases and J by 9 bases, with 12 bases of the junction left unmatched. The CDR3 totals 14 residues.

The genes are TRBV4-3 and TRBJ2-1, with no clear D. CDR3 length: 17 amino acids. Trimming took off 0 bases at V and 7 bases at J, with 19 bases between the two ends. Germline V lookup: CDR1 LGHNA, CDR2 YSLEER. CDR3 sequence reads: CASSQDLGSPARNEQFF. The CDR3 DNA reads TGCGCCAGCAGCCAAGATCTTGGCAGCCCCGCGAGGAATGAGCAGTTCTTC.

This rearrangement joins TRBV9 to TRBJ1-2, with D possibly TRBD1 on 6 matching bases. Trimming took 4 bases from V and 7 from J, leaving 14 bases between them. This CDR3 comprises 13 residues. CDR1 SGDLS and CDR2 YYNGEE come from the germline V gene. CDR3 nucleotides: TGTGCCAGCAGCCCCTACAGGGATTTTGGCTACACCTTC. Its translation is CASSPYRDFGYTF.

The J gene is TRBJ2-1, the V gene TRBV11-2; D is tentatively TRBD1 or TRBD2 (6 bases each). V lost 0 bases to trimming and J lost 8 bases, with 17 bases between them. The length of the CDR3 is 16 residues. CDR1 and CDR2 (germline): SGHAT, FQNNGV. CDR3 region: CASSLDSRRGFYEQFF. CDR3 sequence (DNA): TGTGCCAGCAGCTTAGATAGCAGGAGGGGGTTCTATGAGCAGTTCTTC.

The sample holds one count of this clone. The chain has TRBV14 and TRBJ2-1; TRBD1 or TRBD2 may be the D gene (5 bases each). With 4 bases removed from V and 1 base from J, the gap between germline ends came to 14 bases. This CDR3 is 16 amino acids long. Germline CDR1 and CDR2: SGHDN and FVKESK. CDR3 in DNA: TGTGCCAGCAGCCCCGGGGCGGTTCTTTCCTACAATGAGCAGTTCTTC. It yields the protein CASSPGAVLSYNEQFF.

The rearrangement links TRBV11-3 to TRBJ2-7, with TRBD1 as a possible D gene (6 bases). Germline CDR1 is SGHNT and CDR2 is YENEEA. Trimming left V 3 bases short and J 0 bases short, with 12 bases between. CDR3 length: 15 residues. The CDR3 protein is CASSFLQGPSYEQYF. CDR3 bases: TGTGCCAGCAGCTTCTTACAGGGCCCCTCCTACGAGCAGTACTTC.

Points on this clone: The junction does not match germline at one end; this may be a read error. CDR3 DNA sequence: TGTGCCAGCAGTGAAGCGATGGCGGGAGTGGTAAAAAATGGGCAGTTCTTC. Protein sequence: CASSEAMAGVVKNGQFF. This rearrangement joins TRBV6-1 to TRBJ2-1; 7 nucleotides match TRBD2. CDR1 is MNHNS, CDR2 SASEGT, per germline. This CDR3 has 17 residues.

V and J are TRBV28 and TRBJ1-2; D unclear. Germline CDR1 MDHEN, CDR2 SYDVKM. V lost 1 base and J lost 4, with 7 bases in between. The CDR3 is made up of 13 amino acids. The CDR3 DNA reads TGTGCCAGCAGTTTATCTGGTTTCTATGGCTACACCTTC. It is translated as CASSLSGFYGYTF.

This clone is medium-sized in the sample. The rearrangement links TRBV29-1 to TRBJ2-7, with TRBD2 matching 9 bases. This CDR3 spans 14 amino acids. The germline V gene encodes CDR1 SQVTM and CDR2 ANQGSEA. After removal of 4 bases from V and 2 bases from J, the junction contained 6 bases not matched to a gene. CDR3 in amino acids: CSVGGREGTYEQYF. CDR3 coding DNA: TGCAGCGTTGGAGGGCGGGAGGGCACCTACGAGCAGTACTTC.

The gene calls are TRBV5-1 and TRBJ1-2; D gene ambiguous. The CDR3 runs to 15 residues. The germline V and J ends were trimmed by 4 bases and 4 bases, with 17 bases remaining between them. Germline V gene sequence: CDR1 SGHRS, CDR2 YFSETQ. Here the CDR3 DNA reads TGCGCCAGCAGCCCGCGAGCGAAGGAGGTCTATGGCTACACCTTC. Translating it yields CASSPRAKEVYGYTF.

The chain joins TRBV6-6 to TRBJ1-2, with TRBD1 matching 7 bases. This CDR3 has 13 amino acids. J lost 7 bases, V lost 5 bases, and 7 bases had no gene match. Germline-derived CDR1 and CDR2 are MNHNY and SVGAGI (reference sequence). The CDR3 nucleotides read TGTGCCAGCAGTCCCGACAGGGAGGGTGGCTACACCTTC. Its protein product is CASSPDREGGYTF.

The chain joins TRBV7-3 to TRBJ2-3, with TRBD2 as a possible D gene (5 bases). Germline assignment: CDR1 SGHTA and CDR2 FQGTGA. V dropped 2 bases and J dropped 3 bases, with 9 bases sitting between them. This CDR3 has 14 amino acids. The CDR3 DNA follows: TGTGCCAGCAGCTTACAAGGCGGGACAGATACGCAGTATTTT. This translates into CASSLQGGTDTQYF.

V and J are TRBV21-1 and TRBJ2-1. TRBV21-1 is described as a pseudogene. The CDR3 totals 18 residues. The CDR3 loop reads CASTKRTPGPVSRSEQFF. CDR3 DNA sequence: TGTGCCAGCACCAAAAGGACCCCGGGACCAGTTTCCCGGAGTGAGCAGTTCTTC.